These 30 T cell receptor beta chains share one sample of origin, sequenced in a study of identical twins (TCRdb year 2016). Library creation used 5' RACE. The data were produced on an Illumina HiSeq 2000. TCRdb trimmed the raw reads at Q25, called clones with MiXCR and kept productive beta chains. Every distinct CDR3 protein forms one entry, paired with its most common genes and DNA. Within this sample are under 300,000 distinct CDR3 sequences, with about 8.3% of them counted one time only. Approximately 3% of the sample comes from the top ten. The data also belong to a second study, concerning yellow fever vaccine responses in identical twins.

Sequenced material: CD8+ T cells sorted from blood. The source is a woman aged 18-29 years in good health.

This clonotype turned up a few times. The chain carries TRBV5-4 and TRBJ2-1; TRBD2 matches at 8 bases. The germline V gene encodes CDR1 SGHNT and CDR2 YYREEE (reference sequence). This CDR3 has 14 amino acids. V lost 1 base, J lost 7 bases, and 4 bases stayed unmatched. The chain's CDR3 is CASSLPSGPNEQFF. The CDR3 bases are TGTGCCAGCAGCTTGCCTAGCGGGCCTAATGAGCAGTTCTTC.

This clonotype came up many times. The J gene is TRBJ1-2, the V gene TRBV27; D may be TRBD1 (6 bases). Trimming took 10 bases from V and 6 from J, leaving 21 bases between them. The germline gives CDR1 MNHEY, CDR2 SMNVEV (reference sequence). This CDR3 is built from 14 residues. The CDR3 DNA reads as TGTGCCACCGGGAACAGGGAGTGGCTGCATGGCTACACCTTC. It encodes CATGNREWLHGYTF.

This clonotype was counted at least ten times. The J gene is TRBJ2-3, the V gene TRBV4-2; 11 bases agree with TRBD2. Germline CDR1 and CDR2: LGHNA and YNFKEQ. Germline trimming cut 0 bases from V and 1 base from J; bases unmatched to any gene: 0. The CDR3 is 16 amino acids. CDR3 sequence (DNA): TGTGCCAGCAGCCAAGAACTAGCGGGGGGCACAGATACGCAGTATTTT. It is translated as CASSQELAGGTDTQYF.

This clonotype was seen at least ten times. The CDR3 DNA sequence: TGCAGCGGGCGGGACAACTCCTACGAGCAGTACTTC. Its translation: CSGRDNSYEQYF. The V call is TRBV29-1, the J call TRBJ2-7, with D perhaps being TRBD1 or TRBD2 (6 bases each). The V end was cut by 7 bases, the J end by 0 bases, with 10 bases between. Germline V gives CDR1 SQVTM, CDR2 ANQGSEA. This CDR3 spans 12 amino acids.

This chain joins TRBV27 and TRBJ1-2; 9 bases align to TRBD1. Germline V gene data show CDR1 as MNHEY and CDR2 as SMNVEV (reference sequence). The CDR3 extends over 14 amino acids. Trimming at V came to 8 bases and at J to 4 bases, leaving 8 bases not matched to a gene. DNA for the CDR3: TGTGCCAGCGGGCTCCGGGACAGGGTCTATGGCTACACCTTC. Protein: CASGLRDRVYGYTF.

In this sample, this clonotype turned up many times. The chain employs TRBV11-2 and TRBJ2-7, with 7 bases matching TRBD1. The CDR3 sequence is 13 residues long. Germline CDR1 reads SGHAT; CDR2 reads FQNNGV. J was trimmed by 3 bases and V by 3 bases; bases with no gene match: 2. The CDR3 loop reads CASSFGTDYEQYF. The DNA of the CDR3 is TGTGCCAGCAGCTTCGGGACAGACTACGAGCAGTACTTC. Variable domain in full (rest from reference TRBV11-2 and TRBJ2-7): EAGVAQSPRYKIIEKRQSVAFWCNPISGHATLYWYQQILGQGPKLLIQFQNNGVVDDSQLPKDRFSAERLKGVDSTLKIQPAKLEDSAVYLCASSFGTDYEQYFGPGTRLTVT.

The chain recombines TRBV27 with TRBJ1-6; D is possibly TRBD1 (5 bases). This CDR3 region has 18 residues. The germline CDR1 and CDR2 sequences are MNHEY and SMNVEV (reference sequence). The germline V and J ends were trimmed by 7 bases and 4 bases, with 23 bases remaining between them. CDR3 in amino acids: CASTLTAGGGEYNSPLHF. CDR3 nucleotide sequence: TGTGCCAGCACCCTTACTGCTGGGGGAGGTGAATATAATTCACCCCTCCACTTT.

The CDR3 DNA is TGCAGCGTGGGGGACAGAACTGAAGCTTTCTTT. Translated, it gives CSVGDRTEAFF. The chain combines TRBV29-1 with TRBJ1-1; 7 nucleotides line up with TRBD1. The CDR3 has 11 residues. Germline lookup yields CDR1 SQVTM and CDR2 ANQGSEA. J gave up 5 bases and V 6 bases, and 3 bases lay outside the gene matches. Based on the CDR3 plus reference TRBV29-1 and TRBJ1-1, the full variable domain is SAVISQKPSRDICQRGTSLTIQCQVDSQVTMMFWYRQQPGQSLTLIATANQGSEATYESGFVIDKFPISRPNLTFSTLTVSNMSPEDSSIYLCSVGDRTEAFFGQGTRLTVV.

V and J are TRBV23-1 and TRBJ2-7, with D unclear. TRBV23-1 is an ORF, with its function uncertain. The CDR3 loop spans 18 amino acids. V lost 0 bases to trimming and J lost 3 bases, with 21 bases between them. CDR3 sequence: CASSQSLERLTPDYEQYF. The CDR3 nucleotides are TGCGCCAGCAGTCAATCCCTAGAGAGACTTACACCCGACTACGAGCAGTACTTC.

This clonotype was counted ten times or more. The chain recombines TRBV3-1 with TRBJ2-7; 11 bases fit TRBD2. Per germline, CDR1 LGHDT and CDR2 YNNKEL (reference sequence). The CDR3 length is 14 residues. J was trimmed by 2 bases and V by 8 bases; bases with no gene match: 5. The CDR3 sequence is CASQQLAGAYEQYF. The CDR3 DNA reads as TGTGCCAGCCAACAACTAGCGGGGGCCTACGAGCAGTACTTC.

The table lists this clonotype with many counts. The V and J genes are TRBV29-1 and TRBJ2-3, with no clear D. The CDR3 loop spans 16 amino acids. V shed 0 bases and J shed 2 bases, with 15 bases lying between them. Germline V lookup: CDR1 SQVTM, CDR2 ANQGSEA. CDR3 DNA sequence: TGCAGCGTTGAAGATGAGCGCAGAGCTCACACAGATACGCAGTATTTT. This sequence encodes CSVEDERRAHTDTQYF.

This rearrangement joins TRBV6-2 or TRBV6-3 to TRBJ2-2; D may be TRBD2 (5 bases). This CDR3 is 14 amino acids long. Trimming took off 6 bases at V and 7 bases at J, with 15 bases between the two ends. CDR1 and CDR2 from the germline V gene are MNHEY and SVGEGT. The CDR3 nucleotides are TGTGCCAGCAGCCCCGGGATATGGGGCGGGGAGCTGTTTTTT. Its protein is CASSPGIWGGELFF.

This clonotype was detected many times. V is TRBV12-3 or TRBV12-4 and J is TRBJ2-2, with 10 positions matching TRBD2. The CDR3 covers 16 residues. V trimming: 1 base; J trimming: 4 bases; junction bases outside the gene matches: 3. The CDR3 DNA is TGTGCCAGCAGTTTAGAGCGGGAGGGCCCCACCGGGGAGCTGTTTTTT. Protein product: CASSLEREGPTGELFF.

This clonotype was seen many times. The CDR3 reads CASMDRDGPYEQYF. CDR3 sequence (DNA): TGTGCCAGCATGGATCGGGACGGACCCTACGAGCAGTACTTC. This chain uses TRBV3-1 with TRBJ2-7, with D perhaps TRBD1 or TRBD2 (5 bases each). V was shortened by 7 bases and J by 2 bases, with 15 bases between the two germline ends. Germline CDR1 LGHDT, CDR2 YNNKEL (reference sequence). This CDR3 has 14 amino acids.

This chain connects TRBV20-1 to TRBJ2-5; D is uncertain. This CDR3 is 15 amino acids long. Germline V gives CDR1 DFQATT, CDR2 SNEGSKA (reference sequence). The V and J ends lost 4 bases and 1 base respectively, with 16 bases between them. The CDR3 nucleotides are TGCAGTGCTACCCTCCTACTTGCGGCCCAAGAGACCCAGTACTTC. Encoded protein: CSATLLLAAQETQYF.

This clonotype was observed a few times. The chain carries TRBV2 and TRBJ2-5; D might be TRBD2 (6 bases). Germline-derived CDR1 and CDR2 are SNHLY and FYNNEI. This CDR3 has 14 residues. The V gene lost 6 bases and the J gene lost 5 bases, with 16 bases spanning the gap. Here the CDR3 reads CASSRTPEGETQYF. Written as DNA, the CDR3 is TGTGCCAGCAGCCGAACTCCGGAGGGGGAGACCCAGTACTTC.

This clonotype was counted at least ten times. V gene TRBV20-1 combines with J gene TRBJ2-7; possibly TRBD1 for D (5 bases). Germline lookup yields CDR1 DFQATT and CDR2 SNEGSKA (reference sequence). Trimming pared 5 bases from V and 2 bases from J, leaving 19 bases between. The CDR3 has 15 residues. The CDR3 here is CSAPDSPAHPYEQYF. For the CDR3, the DNA is TGCAGTGCTCCTGACAGCCCCGCGCACCCCTACGAGCAGTACTTC.

The chain couples TRBV6-1 to TRBJ2-3; 9 bases map to TRBD2. V was pared by 5 bases and J by 0 bases, with 9 bases of the junction left unmatched. In germline, CDR1 is MNHNS, CDR2 SASEGT. The CDR3 loop spans 17 amino acids. The CDR3 nucleotides read TGTGCCAGCAGTATAAGCGGGGGGCAAACTAGCACAGATACGCAGTATTTT. Amino acid sequence: CASSISGGQTSTDTQYF.

This clonotype was counted a few times. The V and J genes are TRBV7-3 and TRBJ2-2; D gene ambiguous. This CDR3 comprises 17 residues. Germline-derived CDR1 and CDR2 are SGHTA and FQGTGA. V lost 2 bases and J lost 1, with 14 bases in between. CDR3 in DNA: TGTGCCAGCAGCTTATTGCCAGAAACGCTGAACACCGGGGAGCTGTTTTTT. It encodes CASSLLPETLNTGELFF. Looking up the rest from reference TRBV7-3 and TRBJ2-2 gives the full variable domain: GAGVSQTPSNKVTEKGKYVELRCDPISGHTALYWYRQSLGQGPEFLIYFQGTGAADDSGLPNDRFFAVRPEGSVSTLKIQRTERGDSAVYLCASSLLPETLNTGELFFGEGSRLTVL.

This chain joins TRBV27 and TRBJ2-7; D gene unclear. Deletions cut 6 bases from V and 3 bases from J, with 18 bases between. There are 15 residues in the CDR3. The V gene's germline CDR1 is MNHEY and CDR2 SMNVEV (reference sequence). For the CDR3, the DNA is TGTGCCAGCAGCCCCGCGGCAGGATATATCTACGAGCAGTACTTC. This gives the protein CASSPAAGYIYEQYF.

The J gene is TRBJ1-2, the V gene TRBV6-5, with TRBD1 matching over 9 bases. CDR1 MNHEY and CDR2 SVGAGI come from the germline V gene. Unmatched junction bases numbered 14, after V lost 1 base and J lost 5 bases. The CDR3 extends over 18 amino acids. Written as DNA, the CDR3 is TGTGCCAGCAGTTACTATCGACAGGGGGACATTTCGGAGTATGGCTACACCTTC. It translates to CASSYYRQGDISEYGYTF.

The gene calls are TRBV30 and TRBJ2-5, with TRBD2 matching 11 bases. The CDR3 runs to 15 residues. Germline values: CDR1 GTSNPN, CDR2 SVGIG (reference sequence). V shed 1 base and J 5 bases; nucleotides not matched to a gene: 6. The CDR3 DNA sequence: TGTGCCTGGAGTGAGGGACTAGCGGCCGGGGAGACCCAGTACTTC. It encodes CAWSEGLAAGETQYF.

V usage is TRBV5-6 and J usage is TRBJ2-7; D not certain. Trimming pared 1 base from V and 7 bases from J, leaving 18 bases between. CDR1 SGHDT and CDR2 YYEEEE come from the germline V gene. The CDR3 is 15 residues long. In nucleotides, the CDR3 is TGTGCCAGCAGCTTGACCCTGGACGGTCCCTGGGAGCAGTACTTC. Translation gives CASSLTLDGPWEQYF.

The chain couples TRBV20-1 to TRBJ2-1; possibly TRBD2 for D (5 bases). Germline V gene data show CDR1 as DFQATT and CDR2 as SNEGSKA (reference sequence). Trimming pared 1 base from V and 0 bases from J, leaving 7 bases between. CDR3 length equals 14 residues. The CDR3, as DNA: TGCAGTGCTAGAGGAGCGGACTCCTACAATGAGCAGTTCTTC. Translated: CSARGADSYNEQFF.

This clonotype appeared a few times. The V call is TRBV20-1, the J call TRBJ2-7, with 8 bases fitting TRBD2. Germline trimming cut 3 bases from V and 4 bases from J; bases unmatched to any gene: 5. Germline V gene lookup returns CDR1 DFQATT and CDR2 SNEGSKA (reference sequence). There are 13 residues in the CDR3. The CDR3 loop reads CSARGRGVYEQYF. CDR3 nucleotides: TGCAGTGCTAGGGGGCGGGGGGTGTACGAGCAGTACTTC.

This clonotype appeared a few times. V usage is TRBV11-2 and J usage is TRBJ2-7, with D unclear. CDR1 SGHAT and CDR2 FQNNGV come from the germline V gene. The CDR3 sequence is 13 residues long. Trimming pared 3 bases from V and 3 bases from J, leaving 9 bases between. DNA for the CDR3: TGTGCCAGCAGCTTCGGCACTATCTACGAGCAGTACTTC. This sequence encodes CASSFGTIYEQYF.

This clonotype has only a few counts. The chain combines TRBV5-1 with TRBJ2-7; TRBD1 matches at 7 bases. Germline trimming cut 2 bases from V and 2 bases from J; bases unmatched to any gene: 10. CDR1 and CDR2 (germline): SGHRS, YFSETQ. The CDR3 totals 16 residues. The CDR3 loop is CASSFFPSGTAYEQYF. The CDR3 bases are TGCGCCAGCAGCTTCTTTCCGTCCGGGACAGCCTACGAGCAGTACTTC.

This clonotype came up many times. The rearrangement joins TRBV4-1 to TRBJ2-2; TRBD2 aligns across 11 bases. This CDR3 region has 16 residues. V dropped 3 bases and J dropped 7; count of bases not matched to a gene: 7. Per the germline V gene, CDR1 is MGHRA and CDR2 is YSYEKL. This chain's CDR3 is CASSHTSGSKNGELFF. CDR3 DNA: TGCGCCAGCAGCCACACTAGCGGGAGTAAGAACGGGGAGCTGTTTTTT.

This clonotype showed up just a few times. The chain employs TRBV9 and TRBJ2-3; 11 nucleotides line up with TRBD2. CDR3 length: 19 amino acids. Trimming took 0 bases from V and 2 from J; bases not matched to a gene: 11. CDR1 SGDLS and CDR2 YYNGEE come from the germline V gene. The CDR3 DNA follows: TGTGCCAGCAGCGTAGGAGCCGATAGCGGGGGGGCCGCCACAGATACGCAGTATTTT. Its translation is CASSVGADSGGAATDTQYF. The full variable domain, with the rest looked up from reference TRBV9 and TRBJ2-3, is DSGVTQTPKHLITATGQRVTLRCSPRSGDLSVYWYQQSLDQGLQFLIQYYNGEERAKGNILERFSAQQFPDLHSELNLSSLELGDSALYFCASSVGADSGGAATDTQYFGPGTRLTVL.

The chain employs TRBV4-3 and TRBJ2-7; 7 bases are a match to TRBD1. The junction had 8 bases not matched to a gene; V was cut back by 3 bases and J by 0 bases. Germline V lookup: CDR1 LGHNA, CDR2 YSLEER. The CDR3 extends over 16 amino acids. CDR3 sequence (DNA): TGCGCCAGCAGCCAGGACAGGATTTTAAACTCCTACGAGCAGTACTTC. The encoded protein is CASSQDRILNSYEQYF.